The entry that follows covers one T cell receptor beta chain sequence. Its specificity is not known. J gave up 5 bases and V 7 bases, and 13 bases lay outside the gene matches. Germline CDR1 reads SNHLY; CDR2 reads FYNNEI. The CDR3 is 16 amino acids. These data originate in a study of STAT3 mutations in large granular lymphocyte leukemia. Study results and limitations: After therapy, about 35% of the 18 patients switched clonotypes, all new clones STAT3 wild type. At least one immunodominant TCR beta clonotype appeared in every T-cell large granular lymphocyte leukemia patient. Some patients had persisting codominant clonotypes that could mask small clones.

Each sample's TCRbeta library yielded on average approximately 41,000 productive templates. Sequencing was performed with immunoSEQ multiplex PCR; in TCRdb, only in-frame clones are kept and a portion is missing. In the table there are approximately 17,000 clones, almost 85% of which are singletons. Sequencing was done on a sample of peripheral blood mononuclear cells. This rearrangement joins TRBV2 to TRBJ2-7; 11 bases are shared with TRBD2. This sequence was found in a man over 45 with T-cell large granular lymphocyte leukemia. Some clones in this sample may be carry-over from other donors' samples. CDR3: CASTGRVAGGLDEQYF. CDR3 DNA sequence: TGTGCCAGCACCGGACGGGTAGCGGGAGGGTTAGACGAGCAGTACTTC.